This T cell receptor (beta chain) was found in a study of T-cell memory formation after mild COVID-19. MiXCR, run by TCRdb on the 5' RACE reads, gives a single entry per CDR3 protein. In the table there are under 350,000 distinct CDR3 sequences, around 15% of which are singletons. Study findings and constraints: Several responding clones turned up in pre-infection memory, indicating that cross-reactive memory may have taken part. Contracting CD8+ clones were enriched in EMRA, CD4+ mainly in CM and EM. Researchers could not confirm that second-wave clones peaking on day 37 targeted SARS-CoV-2.

The CDR3 has 15 residues. The V and J ends lost 6 bases and 4 bases, in that order; junction bases with no gene match: 7. In germline, CDR1 is KGHSH, CDR2 LQKENI. In its sample, this clonotype was seen once. Its matching antigen is unknown. The chain joins TRBV18 to TRBJ2-2; TRBD1 aligns across 8 bases. The TCR comes from a man between 18 and 35 years old who had mild COVID-19 (a few samples of this study predate the infection). Cell type and time point are not known. The sequenced sample was PBMCs or a T cell subset sorted from them (not recorded which). This CDR3 is CASSQGAESTGELFF. The CDR3 nucleotides are TGTGCCAGCTCCCAGGGGGCTGAGAGCACCGGGGAGCTGTTTTTT.